This T cell receptor (beta chain) originates from a study of OX40 agonist ivuxolimab in advanced cancers. Background on the study: Age averaged roughly 60 years (range 23 to 79), and around 78% were male. Overall study results and limits: Partial responders at 0.1-3.0 mg/kg showed near-lowest clonal expansion. Averaged across samples, CD8+ T cells carried more expanded clones than CD4+ did.

For this clone: Its antigen is still unknown.

V dropped 9 bases and J dropped 2; count of bases not matched to a gene: 15. CDR1 and CDR2 (germline): KGHSH, LQKENI. This CDR3 contains 19 residues. Sequenced by immunoSEQ multiplex PCR; TCRdb stores in-frame clones only, minus some. The profile shows roughly 70,000 clones, about 82% of them singletons. This sample comprised CD4+ or CD8+ T cells sorted from blood, obtained in a trial of the OX40 agonist ivuxolimab. The sequence derives from an adult with an advanced solid tumor such as melanoma, head and neck, liver or kidney cancer. The chain couples TRBV18 to TRBJ2-6, with 11 bases that match TRBD1. The chain's CDR3 is CASSATGTGGSPGANVLTF. In nucleotides, the CDR3 is TGTGCCAGTTCGGCCACCGGGACAGGGGGTTCCCCTGGGGCCAACGTCCTGACTTTC.